These T cell receptor beta chains were read from a single sample in a study of T cell repertoires in cytomegalovirus infection. No antigen has been identified for these receptors. TCRdb re-derived calls from the reads in MiXCR, one entry per CDR3 protein. The data show around 900,000 distinct CDR3 sequences, around a third seen once. The sample consisted of cultured CD8+ T cells from PBMCs, taken from culture after CMV antigen stimulation. These TCRs come from a human donor in good health (CMV status not recorded). Some clones in this sample may be carry-over from other donors' samples. Each CDR3 is given with its conserved first and last residue. D genes are given only for firm matches. Part of the rows lack a size; the others show once, few, many or a class for expanded clones.

V: TRBV27
size: .
D: .
J: TRBJ2-1
DNA: TGTGCCAGCAGTTTAATCCGGGTCCTTACAGATGAGCAGTTCTTC
CDR3: CASSLIRVLTDEQFF

V: TRBV12-3/TRBV12-4
size: .
D: .
J: TRBJ1-2
DNA: TGTGCCAGCAGTACGGGATCTACACTATATGGCTACACCTTC
CDR3: CASSTGSTLYGYTF

V: TRBV7-9
size: few
D: .
J: TRBJ2-5
DNA: TGTGCCAGCAGACGGGACGGTTACCAAGAGACCCAGTACTTC
CDR3: CASRRDGYQETQYF

V: TRBV5-4
size: few
D: TRBD2
J: TRBJ2-3
DNA: TGTGCCAGCAGCTTCGCTAGCGGGGGGGCCGGCACAGATACGCAGTATTTT
CDR3: CASSFASGGAGTDTQYF

V: TRBV2
size: few
D: TRBD2
J: TRBJ2-3
DNA: TGTGCCAGCATCTTGGCCGGGACTAGCGGGGAAAGGACAGATACGCAGTATTTT
CDR3: CASILAGTSGERTDTQYF

V: TRBV27
size: .
D: .
J: TRBJ1-5
DNA: TGTGCCAGCAGTTTAATCGGCGGAACATATCAGCCCCAGCATTTT
CDR3: CASSLIGGTYQPQHF

V: TRBV6-1
size: .
D: .
J: TRBJ2-3
DNA: TGTGCCAGCAGCACACAGGGATTTTGGACAGATACGCAGTATTTT
CDR3: CASSTQGFWTDTQYF

V: TRBV2
size: .
D: .
J: TRBJ2-5
DNA: TGTGCCAGCAGTGAAGCTTGGGAAGAGACCCAGTACTTC
CDR3: CASSEAWEETQYF

V: TRBV5-6
size: few
D: TRBD2
J: TRBJ2-7
DNA: TGTGCCAGCAGCGCGGGAGTTTACGAGCAGTACTTC
CDR3: CASSAGVYEQYF

V: TRBV7-9
size: few
D: TRBD1
J: TRBJ1-2
DNA: TGTGCCAGCAGCTTTGGTGCCGCGGGACAGGTCTATGGCTACACCTTC
CDR3: CASSFGAAGQVYGYTF

V: TRBV6-5
size: many
D: .
J: TRBJ2-3
DNA: TGTGCCAGCAGTTACGACCGACAGGTAGATACGCAGTATTTT
CDR3: CASSYDRQVDTQYF

V: TRBV5-1
size: .
D: .
J: TRBJ2-3
DNA: TGCGCCAGCAGCCCCCGGAGGGAAGGAAGCACAGATACGCAGTATTTT
CDR3: CASSPRREGSTDTQYF

V: TRBV20-1
size: .
D: TRBD1
J: TRBJ1-1
DNA: TGCAGTGCTAGAGACTGGGGACAGTTGAACACTGAAGCTTTCTTT
CDR3: CSARDWGQLNTEAFF

V: TRBV7-8
size: many
D: .
J: TRBJ2-7
DNA: TGTGCCAGCAGCTTTTTACTCGACTACGAGCAGTACTTC
CDR3: CASSFLLDYEQYF

V: TRBV19
size: .
D: .
J: TRBJ1-2
DNA: TGTGCCAGTACCCTTCGGGGGGATGGCTACACCTTC
CDR3: CASTLRGDGYTF

V: TRBV18
size: .
D: .
J: TRBJ1-2
DNA: TGTGCCAGCTCCGGGACCCTGGAAGAGGGTAACTATGGCTACACCTTC
CDR3: CASSGTLEEGNYGYTF

V: TRBV20-1
size: few
D: TRBD2
J: TRBJ2-1
DNA: TGCAGTGCTAGCCCTAGCGGGTCCTACAATGAGCAGTTCTTC
CDR3: CSASPSGSYNEQFF

V: TRBV27
size: few
D: .
J: TRBJ1-1
DNA: TGTGCCAGCGTTCAGGGGAATGAAGCTTTCTTT
CDR3: CASVQGNEAFF

V: TRBV12-3/TRBV12-4
size: .
D: .
J: TRBJ2-1
DNA: TGTGCCAGCAAATCAGCTAACTACAATGAGCAGTTCTTC
CDR3: CASKSANYNEQFF

V: TRBV7-9
size: .
D: TRBD1
J: TRBJ2-5
DNA: TGTGCCAGCAGCTACCGGGACAGGGGGCGGGAGACCCAGTACTTC
CDR3: CASSYRDRGRETQYF

V: TRBV6-5
size: .
D: .
J: TRBJ2-7
DNA: TGTGCCAGCAGTTACATCGGGCGGGAGCAGTACTTC
CDR3: CASSYIGREQYF

V: TRBV7-4
size: .
D: .
J: TRBJ1-4
DNA: TGTGCCAGCGGCCCCTCAAATGAAAAACTGTTTTTT
CDR3: CASGPSNEKLFF

V: TRBV6-5
size: .
D: .
J: TRBJ2-7
DNA: TGTGCCAGCAGACGCACGGGGTCCAGGTCCTACGAGCAGTACTTC
CDR3: CASRRTGSRSYEQYF

V: TRBV4-1
size: few
D: .
J: TRBJ1-2
DNA: TGCGCCAGCAGCACCCAGGGCCTTCTGGGCTACACCTTC
CDR3: CASSTQGLLGYTF

V: TRBV5-3
size: once
D: .
J: TRBJ1-2
DNA: TGTGCCAGCAGCTTGGAGGACCTCGGCTACACCTTC
CDR3: CASSLEDLGYTF

V: TRBV6-5
size: .
D: .
J: TRBJ1-2
DNA: TGTGCCAGCAGTTTATCCCAGGGATTGAGGTTAGGCTACACCTTC
CDR3: CASSLSQGLRLGYTF

V: TRBV28
size: .
D: .
J: TRBJ1-1
DNA: TGTGCCAGCAGTTTACCCCACCTTTTGAACACTGAAGCTTTCTTT
CDR3: CASSLPHLLNTEAFF

V: TRBV4-1
size: .
D: .
J: TRBJ2-2
DNA: TGCGCCAGCAGCCAAGAGGCCCCCGGAGGGGGGGAGCTGTTTTTT
CDR3: CASSQEAPGGGELFF

V: TRBV19
size: .
D: .
J: TRBJ1-3
DNA: TGTGCCAGCGCCGGAAGAAACACCATATATTTT
CDR3: CASAGRNTIYF

V: TRBV13
size: .
D: TRBD1
J: TRBJ1-6
DNA: TGTGCCAGCAGCTTTGGACAGGGTGATTCACCCCTCCACTTT
CDR3: CASSFGQGDSPLHF

V: TRBV13
size: .
D: .
J: TRBJ2-2
DNA: TGTGCCAGCAGCCCCCGACAGACTACGAACACCGGGGAGCTGTTTTTT
CDR3: CASSPRQTTNTGELFF